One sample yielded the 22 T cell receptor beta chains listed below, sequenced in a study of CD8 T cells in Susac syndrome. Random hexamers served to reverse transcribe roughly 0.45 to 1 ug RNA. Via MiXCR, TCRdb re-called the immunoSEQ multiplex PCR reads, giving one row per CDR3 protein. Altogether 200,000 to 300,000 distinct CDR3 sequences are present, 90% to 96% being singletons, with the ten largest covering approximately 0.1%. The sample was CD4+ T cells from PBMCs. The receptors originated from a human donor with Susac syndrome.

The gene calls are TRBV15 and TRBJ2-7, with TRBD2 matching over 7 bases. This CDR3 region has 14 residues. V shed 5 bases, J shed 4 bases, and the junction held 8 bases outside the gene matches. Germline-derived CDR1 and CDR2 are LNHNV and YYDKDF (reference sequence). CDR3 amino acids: CATSGLADRYEQYF. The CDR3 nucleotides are TGTGCCACCAGCGGGCTAGCGGACCGATACGAGCAGTACTTC.

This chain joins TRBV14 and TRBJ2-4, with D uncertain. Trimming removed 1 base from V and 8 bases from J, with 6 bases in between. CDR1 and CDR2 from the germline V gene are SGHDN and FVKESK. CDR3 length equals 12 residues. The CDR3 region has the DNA TGTGCCAGCAGCCAAGTAAGGGACATTCAGTACTTC. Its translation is CASSQVRDIQYF.

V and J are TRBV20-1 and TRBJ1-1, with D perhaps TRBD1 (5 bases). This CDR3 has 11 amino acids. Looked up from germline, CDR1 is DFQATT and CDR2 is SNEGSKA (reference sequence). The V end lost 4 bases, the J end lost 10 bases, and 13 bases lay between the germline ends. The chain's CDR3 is CSATVAGRAFF. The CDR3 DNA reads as TGCAGTGCTACAGTTGCAGGGAGAGCTTTCTTT.

The CDR3 DNA is TGCGCCAGCAGCTTACGGGTGGGGGCCACTGAAGCTTTCTTT. Amino acid sequence: CASSLRVGATEAFF. The J gene is TRBJ1-1, the V gene TRBV5-1; a weak D match, TRBD1 (6 bases). Per germline, CDR1 SGHRS and CDR2 YFSETQ. The CDR3 sequence is 14 residues long. V was clipped by 2 bases and J by 4 bases, with 12 bases between them.

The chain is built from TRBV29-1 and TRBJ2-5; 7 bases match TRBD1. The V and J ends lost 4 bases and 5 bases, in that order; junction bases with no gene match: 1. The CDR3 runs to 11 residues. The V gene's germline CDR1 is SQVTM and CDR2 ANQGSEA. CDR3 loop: CSVGQGETQYF. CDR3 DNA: TGCAGCGTTGGACAGGGTGAGACCCAGTACTTC.

The DNA for the CDR3 is TGTGCCAGCAGTGAAGAACAGGTCTATGGCTACACCTTC. Amino acids: CASSEEQVYGYTF. J is TRBJ1-2 and V is TRBV2, with TRBD1 as a possible D gene (5 bases). V lost 1 base and J lost 4, with 7 bases in between. Germline CDR1 and CDR2: SNHLY and FYNNEI. The CDR3 runs 13 residues.

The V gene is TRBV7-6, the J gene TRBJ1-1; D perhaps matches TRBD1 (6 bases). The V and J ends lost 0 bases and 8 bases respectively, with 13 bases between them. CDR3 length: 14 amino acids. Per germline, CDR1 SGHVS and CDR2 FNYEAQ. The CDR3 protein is CASSLAPQGQEAFF. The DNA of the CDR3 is TGTGCCAGCAGCTTAGCGCCCCAGGGGCAGGAAGCTTTCTTT.

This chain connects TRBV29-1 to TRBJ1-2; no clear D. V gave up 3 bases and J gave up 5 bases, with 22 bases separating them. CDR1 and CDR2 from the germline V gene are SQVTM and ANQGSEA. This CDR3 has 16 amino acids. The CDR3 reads CSVDPATTSGIYGYTF. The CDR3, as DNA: TGCAGCGTTGATCCGGCGACAACCTCGGGGATTTATGGCTACACCTTC. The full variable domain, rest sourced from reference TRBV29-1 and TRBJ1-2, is SAVISQKPSRDICQRGTSLTIQCQVDSQVTMMFWYRQQPGQSLTLIATANQGSEATYESGFVIDKFPISRPNLTFSTLTVSNMSPEDSSIYLCSVDPATTSGIYGYTFGSGTRLTVV.

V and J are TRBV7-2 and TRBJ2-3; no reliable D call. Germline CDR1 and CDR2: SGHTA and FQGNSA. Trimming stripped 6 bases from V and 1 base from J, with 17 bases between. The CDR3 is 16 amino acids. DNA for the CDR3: TGTGCCAGCAGACACCGGACCTCCGTACGCACAGATACGCAGTATTTT. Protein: CASRHRTSVRTDTQYF.

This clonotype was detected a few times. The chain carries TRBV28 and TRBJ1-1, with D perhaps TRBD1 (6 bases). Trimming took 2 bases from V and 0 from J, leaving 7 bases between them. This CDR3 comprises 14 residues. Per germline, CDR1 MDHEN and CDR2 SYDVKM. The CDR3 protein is CASSLGQMNTEAFF. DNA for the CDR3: TGTGCCAGCAGTTTAGGACAGATGAACACTGAAGCTTTCTTT.

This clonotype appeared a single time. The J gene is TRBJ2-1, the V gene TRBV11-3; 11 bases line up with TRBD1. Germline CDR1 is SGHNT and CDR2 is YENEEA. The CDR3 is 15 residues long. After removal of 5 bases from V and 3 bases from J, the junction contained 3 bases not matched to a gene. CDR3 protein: CASSGTGGGYNEQFF. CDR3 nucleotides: TGTGCCAGCAGCGGGACAGGGGGAGGCTACAATGAGCAGTTCTTC.

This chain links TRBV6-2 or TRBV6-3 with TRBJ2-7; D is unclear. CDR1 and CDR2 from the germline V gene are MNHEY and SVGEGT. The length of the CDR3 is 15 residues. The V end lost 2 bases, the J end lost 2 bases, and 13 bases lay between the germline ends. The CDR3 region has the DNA TGTGCCAGCAGTTACACTTTTGGGCGCGCCTACGAGCAGTACTTC. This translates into CASSYTFGRAYEQYF.

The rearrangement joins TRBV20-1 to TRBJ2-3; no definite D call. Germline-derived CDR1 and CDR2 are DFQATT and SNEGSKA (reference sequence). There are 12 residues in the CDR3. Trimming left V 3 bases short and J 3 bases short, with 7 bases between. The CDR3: CSARDHTDTQYF. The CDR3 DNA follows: TGCAGTGCTAGGGACCATACAGATACGCAGTATTTT.

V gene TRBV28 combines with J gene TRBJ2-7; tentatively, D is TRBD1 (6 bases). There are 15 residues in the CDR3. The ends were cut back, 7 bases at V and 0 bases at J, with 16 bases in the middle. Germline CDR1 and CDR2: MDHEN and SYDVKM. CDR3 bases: TGTGCCAGCACCCCTCACCAGGGGAGCTCCTACGAGCAGTACTTC. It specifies CASTPHQGSSYEQYF.

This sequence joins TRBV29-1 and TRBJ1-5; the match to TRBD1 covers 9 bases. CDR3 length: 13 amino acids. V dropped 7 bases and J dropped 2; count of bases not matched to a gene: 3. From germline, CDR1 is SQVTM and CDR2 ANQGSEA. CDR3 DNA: TGCAGCGGGGGACAGGGCGGCAATCAGCCCCAGCATTTT. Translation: CSGGQGGNQPQHF.

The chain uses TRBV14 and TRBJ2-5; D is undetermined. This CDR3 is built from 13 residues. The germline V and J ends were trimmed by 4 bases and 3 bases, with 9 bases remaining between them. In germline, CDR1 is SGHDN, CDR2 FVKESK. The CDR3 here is CASSRLTEETQYF. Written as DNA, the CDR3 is TGTGCCAGCAGCCGACTGACCGAAGAGACCCAGTACTTC. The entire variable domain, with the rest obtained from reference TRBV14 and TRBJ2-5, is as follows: EAGVTQFPSHSVIEKGQTVTLRCDPISGHDNLYWYRRVMGKEIKFLLHFVKESKQDESGMPNNRFLAERTGGTYSTLKVQPAELEDSGVYFCASSRLTEETQYFGPGTRLLVL.

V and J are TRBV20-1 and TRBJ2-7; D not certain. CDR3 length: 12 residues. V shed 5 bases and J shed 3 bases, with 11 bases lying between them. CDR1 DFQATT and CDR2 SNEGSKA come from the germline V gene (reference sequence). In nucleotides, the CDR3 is TGCAGTGCTGCCGGGTCGTACTACGAGCAGTACTTC. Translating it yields CSAAGSYYEQYF.

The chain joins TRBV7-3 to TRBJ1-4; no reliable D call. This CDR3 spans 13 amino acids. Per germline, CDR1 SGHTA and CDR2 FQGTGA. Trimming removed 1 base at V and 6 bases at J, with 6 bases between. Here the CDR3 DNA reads TGTGCCAGCAGCTTAAGCCCAGATGAAAAACTGTTTTTT. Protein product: CASSLSPDEKLFF.

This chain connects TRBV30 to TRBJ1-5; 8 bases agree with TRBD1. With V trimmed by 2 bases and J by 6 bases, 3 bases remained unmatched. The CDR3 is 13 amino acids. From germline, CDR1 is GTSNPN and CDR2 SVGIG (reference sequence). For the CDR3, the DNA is TGTGCCTGGAGTCTACAGGGGGTTCAGCCCCAGCATTTT. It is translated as CAWSLQGVQPQHF.

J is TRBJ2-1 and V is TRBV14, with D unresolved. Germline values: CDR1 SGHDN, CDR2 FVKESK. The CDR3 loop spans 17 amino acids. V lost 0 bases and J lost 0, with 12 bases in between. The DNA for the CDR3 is TGTGCCAGCAGCCAAGATCTCATGAGGAGCTCCTACAATGAGCAGTTCTTC. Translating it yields CASSQDLMRSSYNEQFF. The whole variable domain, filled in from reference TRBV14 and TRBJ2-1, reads EAGVTQFPSHSVIEKGQTVTLRCDPISGHDNLYWYRRVMGKEIKFLLHFVKESKQDESGMPNNRFLAERTGGTYSTLKVQPAELEDSGVYFCASSQDLMRSSYNEQFFGPGTRLTVL.

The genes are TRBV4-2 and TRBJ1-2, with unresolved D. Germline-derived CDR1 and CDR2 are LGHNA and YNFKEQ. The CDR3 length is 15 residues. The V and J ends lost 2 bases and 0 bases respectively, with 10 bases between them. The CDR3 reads CASSQIGPTNYGYTF. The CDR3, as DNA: TGTGCCAGCAGCCAAATTGGGCCAACTAACTATGGCTACACCTTC.

The DNA for the CDR3 is TGTGCCAGCAGCCAAGGACTAGCGGGAGGGTACGAGCAGTACTTC. It specifies CASSQGLAGGYEQYF. The chain couples TRBV14 to TRBJ2-7; TRBD2 aligns across 14 bases. With 1 base clipped from V and 4 bases from J, the junction kept 0 bases outside the gene matches. The CDR3 spans 15 residues. The germline CDR1 and CDR2 sequences are SGHDN and FVKESK. The complete variable domain, with remaining parts taken from reference TRBV14 and TRBJ2-7, reads EAGVTQFPSHSVIEKGQTVTLRCDPISGHDNLYWYRRVMGKEIKFLLHFVKESKQDESGMPNNRFLAERTGGTYSTLKVQPAELEDSGVYFCASSQGLAGGYEQYFGPGTRLTVT.